This TCR beta chain emerged from a study of blood T cell repertoires in COVID-19. Looking at the study overall: PBMCs, B-cell-depleted T cells, or T cells provided the cDNA or gDNA that made up the material.

Original processing methods: How many nucleated cells were present was estimated from reference gene primer amplification. Produced via immunoSEQ multiplex PCR; TCRdb's table is partial and in-frame only. V and J calls and clone size are those listed in that table; D and trimming were worked out from the DNA. The sample lists roughly 200,000 clones, around nine tenths occurring once. This TCR was recovered from a man in his 60s who had recovered from COVID-19. Sequenced material: peripheral blood.

The CDR3 nucleotides read TGTGCCAGCAGCCGGGACAGGGAGGATGGAAACACCATATATTTT. It specifies CASSRDREDGNTIYF. This sequence joins TRBV6-6 and TRBJ1-3; 9 bases are shared with TRBD1. V dropped 6 bases and J dropped 3; count of bases not matched to a gene: 6. CDR3 length equals 15 residues. CDR1 and CDR2 from the germline V gene are MNHNY and SVGAGI (reference sequence).